The present T cell receptor beta chain was sequenced within a study of cytomegalovirus exposure and HLA in healthy donors. Germline V lookup: CDR1 MRHNA, CDR2 SNTAGT. The junction had 18 bases not matched to a gene; V was cut back by 7 bases and J by 0 bases. This CDR3 has 20 amino acids. The study ran its PCR with 60 Vbeta and 13 Jbeta primers. Here immunoSEQ multiplex PCR was the method, and the copy in TCRdb shows in-frame clones only, minus some. The sample yields fewer than 200,000 clones, around 86% seen once. Source material: PBMCs. The receptor comes from a girl aged 2-9 years in good health and CMV-seropositive. The rearrangement links TRBV6-4 to TRBJ2-6; 7 bases map to TRBD1. CDR3 in DNA: TGTGCCAGCAATACCCTGACCCCACAGGACAGGCTCTCTGGGGCCAACGTCCTGACTTTC. This encodes CASNTLTPQDRLSGANVLTF.